The sequence of this TCR beta chain was determined in a study of blood T cell repertoires in COVID-19. TCRdb's copy holds only in-frame clones and misses some; the assay was immunoSEQ multiplex PCR. The sample has approximately 110,000 clones; approximately 84% are singletons. Losses at the gene ends were 4 bases for V and 0 bases for J; bases not matched to a gene: 3. The CDR3 spans 15 residues. Per the germline V gene, CDR1 is MNHEY and CDR2 is SMNVEV (reference sequence). V gene TRBV27 combines with J gene TRBJ2-7, with TRBD2 matching 10 bases. The clonotype comes from a human donor in a cohort sampled during active COVID-19. The source material was peripheral blood. The CDR3 loop is CASSWGLASSYEQYF. DNA for the CDR3: TGTGCCAGCAGTTGGGGACTAGCGAGCTCCTACGAGCAGTACTTC.